Each of the 16 T cell receptor beta chains below was sequenced from the same sample in a study of CD8 T cells in Susac syndrome. When the RNA was reverse transcribed, random hexamers were used with an input of roughly 0.5 to 1 ug. A single record per CDR3 protein comes from TCRdb applying MiXCR to the immunoSEQ multiplex PCR reads. The table has around 300,000 distinct CDR3 sequences, about 89% seen once; the top ten hold under 0.2%. Sequencing used CD8+ T cells from PBMCs. Receptors originate from a human donor with multiple sclerosis.

The chain employs TRBV7-2 and TRBJ1-1; no clear D gene. This CDR3 comprises 14 residues. In germline, CDR1 is SGHTA, CDR2 FQGNSA. Between the trimmed V and J ends, which lost 3 bases and 0 bases, there was a span of 8 bases. The CDR3 bases are TGTGCCAGCAGCTTCGGGCACATGAACACTGAAGCTTTCTTT. It is translated as CASSFGHMNTEAFF.

The chain is built from TRBV9 and TRBJ1-2, with 8 bases aligning to TRBD1. The CDR3 spans 16 residues. Trimming at V came to 0 bases and at J to 2 bases, leaving 6 bases not matched to a gene. The germline gives CDR1 SGDLS, CDR2 YYNGEE. Here the CDR3 reads CASSVAPDRENYGYTF. Written as DNA, the CDR3 is TGTGCCAGCAGCGTAGCTCCGGACAGGGAAAACTATGGCTACACCTTC.

This chain connects TRBV5-6 to TRBJ1-5, with D perhaps TRBD1 (6 bases). This CDR3 comprises 15 residues. The V gene lost 4 bases and the J gene lost 3 bases, with 14 bases spanning the gap. The germline V gene has CDR1 SGHDT and CDR2 YYEEEE. The CDR3 sequence: CASSTWTALNQPQHF. The CDR3 coding sequence is TGTGCCAGCAGCACCTGGACAGCCCTCAATCAGCCCCAGCATTTT.

This rearrangement joins TRBV7-2 to TRBJ2-1, with D unresolved. The CDR3 contains 12 residues. CDR1 is SGHTA, CDR2 FQGNSA, per germline. V was clipped by 1 base and J by 9 bases, with 7 bases between them. DNA of the CDR3: TGTGCCAGCAGCTTAGGGACGATTGAGCAGTTCTTC. Encoded protein: CASSLGTIEQFF.

This clonotype was observed a single time. This chain joins TRBV28 and TRBJ2-1; D perhaps matches TRBD1 (6 bases). Germline assignment: CDR1 MDHEN and CDR2 SYDVKM. This CDR3 is 14 amino acids long. Trimming pared 7 bases from V and 9 bases from J, leaving 19 bases between. CDR3 amino acids: CASNTGLHRGEQFF. CDR3 DNA: TGTGCCAGCAACACAGGGCTCCACCGCGGTGAGCAGTTCTTC.

The chain links TRBV25-1 to TRBJ1-1, with D unresolved. Trimming pared 5 bases from V and 3 bases from J, leaving 10 bases between. The V gene's germline CDR1 is MGHDK and CDR2 SYGVNS. The CDR3 covers 13 residues. In DNA, the CDR3 is TGTGCCAGCAGTAGGAGTGTGTACACTGAAGCTTTCTTT. Protein sequence: CASSRSVYTEAFF.

The chain has TRBV20-1 and TRBJ1-1; D unclear. V was trimmed by 1 base and J by 8 bases, leaving 11 bases between them. The germline CDR1 and CDR2 sequences are DFQATT and SNEGSKA (reference sequence). There are 12 residues in the CDR3. As DNA, the CDR3 is TGCAGTGCTAGAGGGGCCGACATCGAAGCTTTCTTT. It specifies CSARGADIEAFF.

Here the CDR3 reads CASSLPDRGFETQYF. CDR3 in DNA: TGTGCCAGCAGTTTACCCGACAGGGGATTTGAGACCCAGTACTTC. The rearrangement uses TRBV28 and TRBJ2-5; 8 nucleotides match TRBD1. Trimming at V came to 2 bases and at J to 5 bases, leaving 7 bases not matched to a gene. Germline assignment: CDR1 MDHEN and CDR2 SYDVKM. CDR3 length equals 15 residues.

The chain couples TRBV5-6 to TRBJ1-3; D is ambiguous. V gave up 3 bases and J gave up 4 bases, with 17 bases separating them. There are 16 residues in the CDR3. Germline lookup yields CDR1 SGHDT and CDR2 YYEEEE. In DNA, the CDR3 is TGTGCCAGCAGCTCCGATAGGGTTGGCTCGGGAAACACCATATATTTT. Protein sequence: CASSSDRVGSGNTIYF.

The chain combines TRBV30 with TRBJ2-1; 10 bases line up with TRBD2. Germline CDR1 and CDR2: GTSNPN and SVGIG (reference sequence). Trimming removed 5 bases from V and 8 bases from J; junction bases left unmatched: 9. The length of the CDR3 is 14 residues. CDR3 region: CAWSGLALGDEQFF. The CDR3 DNA sequence: TGTGCCTGGTCGGGACTAGCGTTGGGCGATGAGCAGTTCTTC.

This chain joins TRBV5-4 and TRBJ2-2; 9 bases map to TRBD2. V was pared by 0 bases and J by 3 bases, with 0 bases of the junction left unmatched. The CDR3 runs to 15 residues. Germline assignment: CDR1 SGHNT and CDR2 YYREEE (reference sequence). CDR3 sequence (DNA): TGTGCCAGCAGCTTGGTAGCGGGGGACACCGGGGAGCTGTTTTTT. Protein: CASSLVAGDTGELFF.

The rearrangement links TRBV7-9 to TRBJ2-5, with D perhaps TRBD2 (5 bases). V was shortened by 5 bases and J by 1 base, with 20 bases between the two germline ends. Germline-derived CDR1 and CDR2 are SEHNR and FQNEAQ (reference sequence). This CDR3 has 17 residues. CDR3 DNA: TGTGCCAGCAGCCCGCCCCTTCTAGCAATGACCCAAGAGACCCAGTACTTC. Protein product: CASSPPLLAMTQETQYF.

The V call is TRBV11-2, the J call TRBJ2-7, with 7 bases identical to TRBD2. There are 16 residues in the CDR3. Germline CDR1 is SGHAT and CDR2 is FQNNGV. Trimming took 0 bases from V and 4 from J; bases not matched to a gene: 9. The chain's CDR3 is CASSLDQVLAAYEQYF. CDR3 nucleotide sequence: TGTGCCAGCAGCTTAGATCAGGTTCTAGCGGCATACGAGCAGTACTTC. Supplemented by reference TRBV11-2 and TRBJ2-7, the full variable domain reads EAGVAQSPRYKIIEKRQSVAFWCNPISGHATLYWYQQILGQGPKLLIQFQNNGVVDDSQLPKDRFSAERLKGVDSTLKIQPAKLEDSAVYLCASSLDQVLAAYEQYFGPGTRLTVT.

This chain joins TRBV4-3 and TRBJ2-1, with a tentative D call TRBD2 (6 bases). Trimming took off 4 bases at V and 6 bases at J, with 16 bases between the two ends. There are 15 residues in the CDR3. The V gene's germline CDR1 is LGHNA and CDR2 YSLEER. The CDR3 nucleotides read TGCGCCAGCAGCCTCAGTCTAGCGAGGGCCAATGAGCAGTTCTTC. Protein product: CASSLSLARANEQFF.

The chain couples TRBV7-2 to TRBJ1-5; the D gene is possibly TRBD1 (6 bases). Per the germline V gene, CDR1 is SGHTA and CDR2 is FQGNSA. V was clipped by 5 bases and J by 1 base, with 12 bases between them. This CDR3 comprises 15 residues. Here the CDR3 reads CASSPRQGSNQPQHF. The CDR3 DNA follows: TGTGCCAGCAGCCCCCGCCAGGGGAGCAATCAGCCCCAGCATTTT.

CDR3 nucleotide sequence: TGCAGCGTTGAAGATGGGTCAGGGTTGCGCGGCTACACCTTC. As protein: CSVEDGSGLRGYTF. The gene calls are TRBV29-1 and TRBJ1-2; D is possibly TRBD1 (5 bases). This CDR3 is 14 amino acids long. Germline V gene lookup returns CDR1 SQVTM and CDR2 ANQGSEA. Trimming took 0 bases from V and 8 from J, leaving 16 bases between them.